The 17 T cell receptor beta chains listed next were all sequenced from one sample in a study of shared clonotypes between healthy human individuals. Here immunoSEQ multiplex PCR was the method, and the copy in TCRdb shows in-frame clones only, minus some. The sample holds over a million clones, more than 95% seen once. Sequences were obtained from naive CD4+ T cells sorted from blood. Subset: CD45RA+ positively selected. The receptors come from a man aged 25-40 years in good health.

This chain links TRBV5-1 with TRBJ2-2; 9 bases fit TRBD2. Per germline, CDR1 SGHRS and CDR2 YFSETQ. The CDR3 extends over 17 amino acids. The V segment lost 0 bases and the J segment 4 bases; nucleotides outside the gene matches: 7. CDR3 DNA sequence: TGCGCCAGCAGCTTGGTCCCCGTAGCGGGAGTCACCGGGGAGCTGTTTTTT. Its protein product is CASSLVPVAGVTGELFF.

In its sample, this clone was seen once. The V call is TRBV27, the J call TRBJ2-6; 9 positions match TRBD1. Germline V gene sequence: CDR1 MNHEY, CDR2 SMNVEV (reference sequence). This CDR3 is built from 17 residues. Trimming removed 6 bases from V and 0 bases from J; junction bases left unmatched: 6. CDR3 nucleotides: TGTGCCAGCAGCTCCGGGACAGGGCCCTCTGGGGCCAACGTCCTGACTTTC. It translates to CASSSGTGPSGANVLTF.

The V and J genes are TRBV7-6 and TRBJ2-7; possible D gene TRBD2, 7 bases. Germline V gene data show CDR1 as SGHVS and CDR2 as FNYEAQ. The CDR3 sequence is 18 residues long. Trimming took off 5 bases at V and 3 bases at J, with 26 bases between the two ends. CDR3 sequence (DNA): TGTGCCAGCAGCCTTGGGACAACCGGGGAAGCGGGAATCTACGAGCAGTACTTC. Protein sequence: CASSLGTTGEAGIYEQYF.

This rearrangement joins TRBV20-1 to TRBJ1-1; a possible D gene is TRBD1 (5 bases). V dropped 4 bases and J dropped 4 bases, with 7 bases sitting between them. The length of the CDR3 is 11 residues. Germline-derived CDR1 and CDR2 are DFQATT and SNEGSKA (reference sequence). CDR3 sequence reads: CSATGVTEAFF. The CDR3, as DNA: TGCAGTGCTACGGGGGTCACTGAAGCTTTCTTT.

This chain joins TRBV15 and TRBJ2-1; D unclear. This CDR3 is 17 amino acids long. With 3 bases removed from V and 3 bases from J, the gap between germline ends came to 18 bases. Germline CDR1 reads LNHNV; CDR2 reads YYDKDF (reference sequence). The chain's CDR3 is CATSSSRAVFNYNEQFF. CDR3 sequence (DNA): TGTGCCACCAGCAGTTCCCGGGCGGTGTTCAACTACAATGAGCAGTTCTTC.

The V gene is TRBV21-1, the J gene TRBJ2-1; the DNA was not compared with TRBD2, the D call given in the table. TRBV21-1 is an annotated pseudogene. This CDR3 spans 20 amino acids. CDR3 region: CASSAKSGTSGRVYYNEQFF. DNA for the CDR3: TGTGCCAGCAGCGCAAAGTCGGGGACTAGCGGGAGGGTTTACTACAATGAGCAGTTCTTC.

The genes are TRBV18 and TRBJ1-5, with a possible D match to TRBD1 (5 bases). Trimming removed 2 bases at V and 3 bases at J, with 8 bases between. CDR3 length equals 14 residues. Germline assignment: CDR1 KGHSH and CDR2 LQKENI. This CDR3 reads CASSPSGINQPQHF. In DNA, the CDR3 is TGTGCCAGCTCACCATCAGGGATCAATCAGCCCCAGCATTTT. The variable domain in full, with the rest retrieved from reference TRBV18 and TRBJ1-5, is NAGVMQNPRHLVRRRGQEARLRCSPMKGHSHVYWYRQLPEEGLKFMVYLQKENIIDESGMPKERFSAEFPKEGPSILRIQQVVRGDSAAYFCASSPSGINQPQHFGDGTRLSIL.

This chain joins TRBV4-3 and TRBJ2-1; the D is unclear. Per germline, CDR1 LGHNA and CDR2 YSLEER. The V end was cut by 0 bases, the J end by 5 bases, with 8 bases between. This CDR3 has 14 amino acids. CDR3 protein: CASSQDHYNNEQFF. The DNA for the CDR3 is TGCGCCAGCAGCCAAGATCACTACAACAATGAGCAGTTCTTC.

This chain connects TRBV5-8 to TRBJ2-5; 7 bases are a match to TRBD2. The length of the CDR3 is 14 residues. J lost 2 bases, V lost 7 bases, and 8 bases had no gene match. The V gene's germline CDR1 is SGHTS and CDR2 YDEGEE. Written as DNA, the CDR3 is TGTGCCAGCGGGCACCGGACTAGACAAGAGACCCAGTACTTC. Translating gives CASGHRTRQETQYF.

The chain's CDR3 is CASSYGQEYSGNTIYF. CDR3 in DNA: TGTGCCAGCAGTTACGGGCAGGAGTACTCTGGAAACACCATATATTTT. The chain has TRBV6-5 and TRBJ1-3, with no clear D. The length of the CDR3 is 16 residues. CDR1 is MNHEY and CDR2 is SVGAGI in the germline V gene. The ends were cut back, 2 bases at V and 0 bases at J, with 11 bases in the middle.

The rearrangement links TRBV7-6 to TRBJ2-2; weak D call: TRBD1 (5 bases). CDR1 and CDR2 from the germline V gene are SGHVS and FNYEAQ. The V and J ends lost 5 bases and 0 bases respectively, with 10 bases between them. The CDR3 runs to 15 residues. CDR3 nucleotide sequence: TGTGCCAGCAGCCACAGGACGGCGAACACCGGGGAGCTGTTTTTT. It encodes CASSHRTANTGELFF.

The chain combines TRBV10-3 with TRBJ2-5, with TRBD2 identical over 8 bases. V was clipped by 3 bases and J by 4 bases; unmatched bases: 10. The germline V gene encodes CDR1 ENHRY and CDR2 SYGVKD. This CDR3 region has 16 residues. CDR3 in DNA: TGTGCCATCAGTGATTGGGGAGCGGGAGCCGGAGAGACCCAGTACTTC. Translated, it gives CAISDWGAGAGETQYF.

The CDR3 loop is CASSLDTGYSYNEQFF. The DNA for the CDR3 is TGCGCCAGCAGCCTGGATACAGGGTACTCCTACAATGAGCAGTTCTTC. The chain is built from TRBV5-1 and TRBJ2-1; D is perhaps TRBD1 (6 bases). Deletions cut 4 bases from V and 0 bases from J, with 14 bases between. CDR3 length equals 16 residues. CDR1 is SGHRS, CDR2 YFSETQ, per germline.

The rearrangement links TRBV15 to TRBJ1-1; no clear D. Trimming stripped 11 bases from V and 1 base from J, with 14 bases between. This CDR3 has 13 amino acids. Germline V gene data show CDR1 as LNHNV and CDR2 as YYDKDF (reference sequence). The CDR3 DNA reads as TGTGCCGCCTGCCTTAAAACGAACACTGAAGCTTTCTTT. Amino acids: CAACLKTNTEAFF.

V usage is TRBV6-6 and J usage is TRBJ2-2; D is ambiguous. Trimming left V 5 bases short and J 6 bases short, with 13 bases between. Germline CDR1 and CDR2: MNHNY and SVGAGI (reference sequence). The CDR3 spans 14 residues. The CDR3 here is CASSPLLPAGELFF. Written as DNA, the CDR3 is TGTGCCAGCAGTCCCCTACTTCCGGCCGGGGAGCTGTTTTTT.

CDR3 loop: CATSRVVGTARGNTIYF. DNA for the CDR3: TGTGCCACCAGCAGAGTTGTAGGGACTGCTCGTGGAAACACCATATATTTT. The rearrangement uses TRBV15 and TRBJ1-3, with a tentative D call TRBD1 (5 bases). V dropped 1 base and J dropped 3 bases, with 16 bases sitting between them. CDR1 LNHNV and CDR2 YYDKDF come from the germline V gene (reference sequence). The CDR3 is made up of 17 amino acids.

The V and J genes are TRBV2 and TRBJ2-7; no reliable D call. Trimming shortened V by 3 bases and J by 2 bases, and 14 bases separated the two germline ends. Germline values: CDR1 SNHLY, CDR2 FYNNEI. The CDR3 extends over 15 amino acids. CDR3: CASSDPTVKAYEQYF. CDR3 sequence (DNA): TGTGCCAGCAGTGACCCCACCGTCAAAGCCTACGAGCAGTACTTC.